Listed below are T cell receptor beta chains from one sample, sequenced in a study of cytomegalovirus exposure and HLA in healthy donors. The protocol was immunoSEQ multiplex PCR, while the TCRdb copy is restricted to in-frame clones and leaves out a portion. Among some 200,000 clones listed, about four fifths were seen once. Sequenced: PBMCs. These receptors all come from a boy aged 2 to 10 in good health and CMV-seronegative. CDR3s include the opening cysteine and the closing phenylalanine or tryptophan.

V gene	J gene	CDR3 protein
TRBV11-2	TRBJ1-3	CASSSPRGASGNTIYF
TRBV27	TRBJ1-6	CASSLRGGDSPLHF
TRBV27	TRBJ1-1	CASSLQGANTEAFF
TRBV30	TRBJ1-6	CAWEDRVNSPLHF
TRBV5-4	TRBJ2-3	CASSSEGGTDTQYF
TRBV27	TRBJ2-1	CASSIAGGPYNEQFF
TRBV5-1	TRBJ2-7	CASSLESGVHGEQYF
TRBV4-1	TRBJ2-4	CASSQDPTSQGNIQYF
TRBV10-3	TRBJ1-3	CAISRQATSGNTIYF
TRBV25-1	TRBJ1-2	CASRPGQGVGGYTF
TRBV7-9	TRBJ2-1	CASSPRGGDEQFF
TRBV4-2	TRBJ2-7	CASSHGGGYEQYF
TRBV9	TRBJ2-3	CASSVEPGPSTDTQYF
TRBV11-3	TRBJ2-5	CASSSPTPGQRETQYF
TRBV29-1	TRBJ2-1	CSVGAWGNEQFF
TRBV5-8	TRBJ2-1	CATLLVGLAGGLQFF
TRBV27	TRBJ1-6	CASSLRTGVNSPLHF
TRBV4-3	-	CASSQDGAQGYEQYF
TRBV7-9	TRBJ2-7	CASSLGPTLEQYF
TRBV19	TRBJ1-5	CASSARAAAKSQHF
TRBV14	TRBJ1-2	CASSQDDTYGYTF
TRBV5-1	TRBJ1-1	CASSGQGGTEAFF
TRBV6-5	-	CASSYRLAGGPYEQYF
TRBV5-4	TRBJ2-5	CASSIRDTGETQYF
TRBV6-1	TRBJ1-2	CATSGQGLYGYTF
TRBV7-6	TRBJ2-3	CASSLWGDANTQYF
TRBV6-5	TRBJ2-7	CASSYSGTGTYEQYF
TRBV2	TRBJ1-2	CASSEQTEYYGYTF
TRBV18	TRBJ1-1	CASSPDPGKAFF
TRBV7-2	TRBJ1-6	CASSLEGDSYNSPLHF
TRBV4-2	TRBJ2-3	CASSQVTDTQYF
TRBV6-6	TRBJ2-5	CASDSGLAGSETQYF
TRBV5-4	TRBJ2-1	CASSLAGVYEQFF
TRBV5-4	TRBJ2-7	CASSFGGLAGGEQYF
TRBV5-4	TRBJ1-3	CASSTGISGNTIYF
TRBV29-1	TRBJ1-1	CSASGDTEAFF
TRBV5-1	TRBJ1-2	CASSSQDNGYTF
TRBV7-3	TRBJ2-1	CASSADPQGEQFF
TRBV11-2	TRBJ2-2	CASSFRLADRELFF
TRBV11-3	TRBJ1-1	CASSESLYTEAFF
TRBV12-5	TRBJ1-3	CASGLRTVSGNTIYF
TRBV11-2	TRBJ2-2	CASSLFIGGTGELFF
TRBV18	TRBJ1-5	CASSPPYSNQPQHF
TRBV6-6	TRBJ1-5	CASGTLPQQPQHF
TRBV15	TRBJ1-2	CATSLETGKNNYGYTF
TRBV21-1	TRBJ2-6	CASSKRAPGGCGANVLTF
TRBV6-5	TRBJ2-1	CASTVAGGPEQFF
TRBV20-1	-	CSAPNTGELFF
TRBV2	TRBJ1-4	CASKRGAANEKLFF
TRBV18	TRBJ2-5	CASSTRGGETQYF
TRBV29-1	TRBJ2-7	CSVYSRSGYEQYF
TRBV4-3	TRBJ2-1	CASSQDGTGGLNEQFF
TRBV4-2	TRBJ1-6	CASSQDSSYNSPLHF
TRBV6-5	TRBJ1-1	CASSYSTGETEAFF